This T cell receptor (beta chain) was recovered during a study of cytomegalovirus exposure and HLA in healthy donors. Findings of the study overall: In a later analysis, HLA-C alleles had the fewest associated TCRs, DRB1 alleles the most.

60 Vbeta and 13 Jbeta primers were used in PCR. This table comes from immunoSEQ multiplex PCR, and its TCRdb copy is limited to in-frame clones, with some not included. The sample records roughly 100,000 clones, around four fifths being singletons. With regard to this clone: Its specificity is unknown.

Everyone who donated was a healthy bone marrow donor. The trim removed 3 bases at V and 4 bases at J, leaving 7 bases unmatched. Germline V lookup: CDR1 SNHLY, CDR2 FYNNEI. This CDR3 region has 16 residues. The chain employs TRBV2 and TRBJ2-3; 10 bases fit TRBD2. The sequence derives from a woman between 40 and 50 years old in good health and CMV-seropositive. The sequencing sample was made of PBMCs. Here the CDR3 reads CASSDPGLAGADTQYF. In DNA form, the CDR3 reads TGTGCCAGCAGTGACCCGGGGCTAGCGGGAGCAGATACGCAGTATTTT.